Here is one T cell receptor beta chain with its context. Its antigen remains undetermined. The input lacks base qualities; no much larger clone sits a single base away. Collaborating institutions collected whole blood in K2EDTA tubes following their own protocols. For TCRbeta analysis, collaborators shipped samples in one of three forms: frozen whole blood, isolated PBMCs, or DNA extracted from either of those sample types. The immunoSEQ Assay, a bias-controlled multiplex PCR, was used to amplify TCRbeta CDR3 regions from genomic DNA. The source study handled its data this way. Within the assay, amplification of reference gene primers was used to estimate how many nucleated cells each sample contained. Sequence reads were collapsed and filtered to measure the absolute abundance of every unique TCRbeta CDR3 rearrangement. Productive Simpson clonality was computed per sample as the square root of Simpson's diversity index over productive rearrangements. Here the immuneACCESS table is served through TCRdb, limited to in-frame sequences with V and J called. Missing clones are a known gap in these copies; in checked studies unresolved V genes cover under half, and the rest lacks a known reason. V and J calls and clone size come straight from that table; D and trimming were deduced from the DNA. This sample has about 260,000 clones in its table, and 88% of those were observed once. The ten largest clones add up to about 0.65% of the sample.

This record comes from a study of blood T cell repertoires in COVID-19 (dated by TCRdb to about 2020). Regarding the complete study: The collaborator samples originated in the United States, Italy and Spain and spanned the acute and convalescent phases of COVID-19. The dataset comprised deeply sampled blood TCRbeta repertoires from subjects exposed to, actively infected with, or recovered from COVID-19. Where HLA class I and class II types were available, the types were taken from metadata supplied by the sample provider, not from assay-based typing. The samples were drawn from two sources: the first 160 participants of the ongoing ImmuneRACE study, and over 950 subjects contributed by 6 global collaborators. The repertoires were released in a freely available public database meant as a resource for research on the immune response to SARS-CoV-2. The material from the prospective study consisted of cDNA or gDNA derived from T cells, B-cell-depleted T cells, or PBMCs. The sample metadata nearly always contained a de-identified subject ID, COVID-19 status, age in years and sex.

Here is what the overall study found, with its caveats: The amount of clinical and demographic metadata varied by source and participant and was provided uncurated.

The V end loses 4 bases and the J end loses 0 bases, and a stretch of 10 bases separates them. The CDR3, cysteine through phenylalanine, is 14 amino acids long. Only CDR3 DNA is held: 42 bases, read in frame from base 1. CDR1 and CDR2, per the germline V gene (reference sequence), are LNHDA and SQIVND. Sequencing used peripheral blood. The receptor was derived from a human donor in a cohort sampled during active COVID-19. The chain links TRBV19 with TRBJ2-7; the D gene identity is not certain. In nucleotides, the sequence is TGTGCCAGTAGTAGCGTGACTTTCTCCTACGAGCAGTACTTC. The resulting protein is CASSSVTFSYEQYF.